Below, 4 T cell receptor beta chains from the same sample are listed, as sequenced in a study of cytotoxic CD8 clonotypes in ibrutinib-treated CLL. Produced via immunoSEQ multiplex PCR; TCRdb's table is partial and in-frame only. In the table there are 130,000 to 150,000 clones, around 80% of which are singletons. This specimen was PBMCs, taken after 12 months of ibrutinib treatment. The receptor set was obtained from a human donor with chronic lymphocytic leukemia.

The gene calls are TRBV19 and TRBJ2-1; 9 bases map to TRBD1. With V trimmed by 10 bases and J by 2 bases, 3 bases remained unmatched. The germline V gene encodes CDR1 LNHDA and CDR2 SQIVND (reference sequence). The CDR3 is made up of 13 amino acids. CDR3 nucleotides: TGTGCCACGGACAGGGGACCCTACAATGAGCAGTTCTTC. It specifies CATDRGPYNEQFF.

The rearrangement uses TRBV18 and TRBJ2-7; D ambiguous. CDR3 length: 13 residues. V was cut by 2 bases and J by 1 base, with 6 bases left in between. From germline, CDR1 is KGHSH and CDR2 LQKENI. The CDR3 spells CASSPSSSYEQYF. Here the CDR3 DNA reads TGTGCCAGCTCACCAAGTTCTTCCTACGAGCAGTACTTC.

The chain links TRBV11-2 to TRBJ2-7; the D is unclear. This CDR3 is 12 amino acids long. V dropped 0 bases and J dropped 7 bases, with 7 bases sitting between them. Germline CDR1 is SGHAT and CDR2 is FQNNGV. The chain's CDR3 is CASSLDSPEQYF. CDR3 nucleotide sequence: TGTGCCAGCAGCTTAGATTCCCCAGAGCAGTACTTC.

This clone came up once. J is TRBJ2-1 and V is TRBV4-2; D remains unclear. V was clipped by 0 bases and J by 5 bases, with 14 bases between them. Germline V gene data show CDR1 as LGHNA and CDR2 as YNFKEQ. The CDR3 sequence is 16 residues long. The CDR3 bases are TGTGCCAGCAGCCAAGATGTGGTAGCTATTAACAATGAGCAGTTCTTC. It translates to CASSQDVVAINNEQFF.